The 3 T cell receptor beta chains given below trace back to one sample, sequenced in a study of T cells after yellow fever vaccination. MiXCR, applied by TCRdb to the 5' RACE reads, yields one record per CDR3 protein. The sample gives 140,000 to 150,000 distinct CDR3 sequences, under 8% of which show up once; approximately 0.64% is in the top ten. Specimen: CD4+ T cells sorted from PBMCs, collected 10 days after the yellow fever booster vaccination. These receptor sequences come from a man aged 25 to 40 who received the YFV17D yellow fever vaccine.

In the case of this clonotype: This may be a read error, as it is one base from a much larger clone. This chain joins TRBV6-5 and TRBJ2-7; either TRBD1 or TRBD2 may fit D (5 bases each). The CDR3 is 15 residues long. Germline lookup yields CDR1 MNHEY and CDR2 SVGAGI. The CDR3 loop is CTSSYRTALTSEQYF. As DNA, the CDR3 is TGTACCAGCAGTTACAGGACTGCCCTCACCTCCGAGCAGTACTTC.

This clonotype turned up a few times. The J gene is TRBJ2-7, the V gene TRBV20-1; no clear D. V was clipped by 4 bases and J by 5 bases, with 12 bases between them. This CDR3 spans 12 amino acids. The V gene's germline CDR1 is DFQATT and CDR2 SNEGSKA (reference sequence). The DNA of the CDR3 is TGCAGTGCTACGCCCGGCAACCACGAGCAGTACTTC. This encodes CSATPGNHEQYF.

This clonotype was detected ten times or more. An end of the junction does not agree with germline; a read error may underlie this. The J gene is TRBJ2-6, the V gene TRBV9; unclear D gene. Germline lookup yields CDR1 SGDLS and CDR2 YYNGEE. This CDR3 is built from 12 residues. The CDR3 loop reads CASSVDYGRLSF. The CDR3, as DNA: TGTGCCAGCAGCGTAGACTACGGCAGGCTCAGTTTC.